These T cell receptor beta chains were read from a single sample in a study of breast tumors, draining lymph nodes, adjacent tissues. A single record per CDR3 protein comes from TCRdb applying MiXCR to the multiplex PCR reads. This sample carries fewer than 15,000 distinct CDR3 sequences, around 47% of them seen once, and the ten largest clones take over 25%. The specimen sequenced was tumor-adjacent breast tissue. The receptors here all came from a female donor with breast cancer. Some clones in this sample may be carry-over from other donors' samples. The CDR3 runs from the conserved cysteine through the conserved F or W. Each record gives: J gene, D gene, clone size, V gene, CDR3 protein, CDR3 DNA. The D gene is left open where the match is weak. Clone size is shown for a subset of rows, as once, few, many or a class of expanded clone.

TRBJ2-2 | . | medium-sized | TRBV7-3 | CASSHSGNTGELFF | TGTGCCAGCAGCCATAGCGGTAACACCGGGGAGCTGTTTTTT
TRBJ2-7 | TRBD1 | . | TRBV12-3/TRBV12-4 | CASSLPQGATYEQYF | TGTGCCAGCAGTTTACCTCAGGGGGCAACCTACGAGCAGTACTTC
TRBJ1-1 | TRBD1 | . | TRBV7-6 | CASSPTGGTGATEPFF | TGTGCCAGCAGCCCTACCGGCGGGACAGGGGCCACTGAACCTTTCTTT
TRBJ2-7 | . | . | TRBV7-2 | CASSLSAGTEGPYQQYF | TGTGCCAGCAGCTTATCCGCGGGGACAGAAGGGCCCTACCAGCAGTACTTC
TRBJ2-1 | TRBD2 | medium-sized | TRBV6-1 | CASSATSGRVNEQFF | TGTGCCAGCAGTGCGACTAGCGGGAGGGTGAATGAGCAGTTCTTC
TRBJ2-3 | TRBD2 | many | TRBV6-6 | CASSPLAGVGTDTQYF | TGTGCCAGCAGTCCACTAGCGGGGGTGGGCACAGATACGCAGTATTTT
TRBJ2-7 | TRBD1 | many | TRBV10-3 | CAINIKQGSVYEQYF | TGTGCCATCAACATAAAACAGGGGAGTGTCTACGAGCAGTACTTC
TRBJ2-7 | TRBD2 | . | TRBV7-2 | CASSLYSSGRAYEQYF | TGTGCCAGCAGCTTATACTCTAGCGGGAGGGCCTACGAGCAGTACTTC
TRBJ2-7 | . | medium-sized | TRBV4-2 | CASSQDLGRGAYEQYF | TGTGCCAGCAGCCAAGATCTAGGTCGAGGTGCCTACGAGCAGTACTTC
TRBJ1-2 | TRBD1 | once | TRBV20-1 | CSASPTGGNYGYTF | TGCAGTGCTAGCCCTACAGGGGGCAACTATGGCTATACCTTC
TRBJ2-7 | . | many | TRBV2 | CASSEKSYEQYF | TGTGCCAGCAGTGAAAAGTCGTACGAGCAGTACTTC
TRBJ2-5 | . | . | TRBV10-3 | CAISEGAGNLQETQYF | TGTGCCATCAGTGAGGGGGCGGGGAACCTCCAAGAGACCCAGTACTTC
TRBJ2-7 | . | . | TRBV6-1 | CASSLYKQCF | TGTGCCAGCAGCCTATACAAGCAGTGCTTC
TRBJ2-2 | . | many | TRBV18 | CASSPGPGELFF | TGTGCCAGCTCACCGGGCCCCGGGGAGCTGTTTTTT
TRBJ2-7 | . | . | TRBV5-6 | CASSSRRSYEQYF | TGTGCCAGCAGCTCCCGACGATCCTACGAGCAGTACTTC
TRBJ2-2 | . | many | TRBV9 | CASSVRGDTNTGELFF | TGTGCCAGCAGCGTACGTGGGGATACGAACACCGGGGAGCTGTTTTTT